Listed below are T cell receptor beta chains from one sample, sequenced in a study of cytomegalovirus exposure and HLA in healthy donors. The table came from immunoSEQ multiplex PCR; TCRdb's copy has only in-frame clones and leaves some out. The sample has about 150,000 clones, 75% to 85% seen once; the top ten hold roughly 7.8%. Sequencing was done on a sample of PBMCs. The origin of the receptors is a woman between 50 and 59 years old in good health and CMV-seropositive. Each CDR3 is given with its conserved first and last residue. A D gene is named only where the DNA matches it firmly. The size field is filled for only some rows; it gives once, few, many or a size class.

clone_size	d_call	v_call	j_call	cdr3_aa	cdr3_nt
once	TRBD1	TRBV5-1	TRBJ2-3	CASSSKRQGPDTQYF	TGCGCCAGCAGCTCGAAACGACAGGGGCCAGATACGCAGTATTTT
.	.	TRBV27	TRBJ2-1	CASTTGTRNEQFF	TGTGCCAGCACCACCGGGACTCGAAATGAGCAGTTCTTC
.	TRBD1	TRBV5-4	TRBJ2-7	CASSSQGARYYEQYF	TGTGCCAGCAGTTCCCAGGGGGCGCGGTACTACGAGCAGTACTTC
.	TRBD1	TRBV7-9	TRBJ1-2	CASSLFRDSVYGYTF	TGTGCCAGCAGCTTATTTAGGGACAGCGTCTATGGCTACACCTTC
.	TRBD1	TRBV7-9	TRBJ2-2	CASSFQGVTGELFF	TGTGCCAGCAGCTTTCAGGGGGTAACCGGGGAGCTGTTTTTT
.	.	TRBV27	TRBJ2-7	CASIGDSYHEQYF	TGTGCCAGCATCGGGGACTCCTATCACGAGCAGTACTTC
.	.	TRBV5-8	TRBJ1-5	CASSLGLTVSNQPQHF	TGTGCCAGCAGCCTGGGACTGACAGTTAGCAATCAGCCCCAGCATTTT
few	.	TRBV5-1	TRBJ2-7	CASSMTRGTYEQYF	TGCGCCAGCAGCATGACTAGGGGCACCTACGAGCAGTACTTC
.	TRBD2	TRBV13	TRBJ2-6	CASSLGSAGGYSGANVLTF	TGTGCCAGCAGCTTAGGTTCAGCGGGAGGCTACTCTGGGGCCAACGTCCTGACTTTC
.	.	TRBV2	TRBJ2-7	CASGARETYEQYF	TGTGCCAGTGGAGCTAGAGAAACCTACGAGCAGTACTTC
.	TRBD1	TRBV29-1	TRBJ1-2	CSVDGVGQGDYGYTF	TGCAGCGTTGACGGGGTGGGACAGGGAGATTATGGCTACACCTTC
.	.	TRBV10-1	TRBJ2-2	CASSDFYAGELFF	TGCGCCAGCAGTGACTTCTACGCTGGGGAGCTGTTTTTT
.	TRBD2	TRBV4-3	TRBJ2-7	CASSQGLFLDEQYF	TGCGCCAGCAGCCAGGGACTATTCCTCGACGAGCAGTACTTC
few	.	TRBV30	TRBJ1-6	CAWSAWDSSSYNSPLHF	TGTGCCTGGAGTGCATGGGACTCAAGCTCCTATAATTCACCCCTCCACTTT
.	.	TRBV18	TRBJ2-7	CASSLTRTLNYEQYF	TGTGCCAGCTCACTCACCAGGACACTCAACTACGAGCAGTACTTC
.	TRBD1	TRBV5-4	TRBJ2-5	CASSSGQDGETQYF	TGTGCCAGCAGCTCTGGACAGGATGGAGAGACCCAGTACTTC
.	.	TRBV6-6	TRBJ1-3	CASSTGNSGNTIYF	TGTGCCAGCAGCACAGGAAACTCTGGAAACACCATATATTTT
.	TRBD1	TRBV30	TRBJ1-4	CAWIDRGPKDEKLFF	TGTGCCTGGATCGACAGGGGGCCCAAGGATGAAAAACTGTTTTTT
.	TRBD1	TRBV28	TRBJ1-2	CASSTGQIYGYTF	TGTGCCAGCAGCACGGGACAGATTTATGGCTACACCTTC
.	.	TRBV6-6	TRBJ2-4	CASSYETGTQNIQYF	TGTGCCAGCAGTTACGAAACAGGGACCCAAAACATTCAGTACTTC
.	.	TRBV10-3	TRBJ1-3	CAISEGQGEAYTIYF	TGTGCCATCAGTGAGGGGCAGGGTGAGGCATACACCATATATTTT
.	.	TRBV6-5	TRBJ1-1	CASSSDKLNTEAFF	TGTGCCAGCAGTTCCGACAAGCTGAACACTGAAGCTTTCTTT
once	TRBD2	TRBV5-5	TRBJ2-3	CASTRQMTSGTDTQYF	TGTGCCAGCACCCGACAGATGACTAGCGGCACAGATACGCAGTATTTT
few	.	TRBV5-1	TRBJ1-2	CASSPQPSSRPAGYTF	TGCGCCAGCAGCCCGCAACCCTCTAGCCGCCCGGCGGGCTACACCTTC
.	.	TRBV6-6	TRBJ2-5	CASSSSTGIETQYF	TGTGCCAGCAGCTCTTCGACAGGAATAGAGACCCAGTACTTC
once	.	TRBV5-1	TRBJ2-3	CASSFYGSSFTDTQYF	TGCGCCAGCAGCTTCTACGGTAGCTCCTTCACAGATACGCAGTATTTT
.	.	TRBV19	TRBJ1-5	CASSPGGSQHF	TGTGCCAGTAGTCCCGGGGGGTCCCAGCATTTT
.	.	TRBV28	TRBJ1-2	CASSFVAGYTF	TGTGCCAGCAGTTTTGTGGCTGGCTACACCTTC
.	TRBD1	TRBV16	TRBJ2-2	CASSQSMTGVYTGELFF	TGTGCCAGCAGCCAATCAATGACAGGGGTGTACACCGGGGAGCTGTTTTTT
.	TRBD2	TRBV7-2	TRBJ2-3	CASSFRGGQDTQYF	TGTGCCAGCAGCTTCCGGGGGGGCCAAGATACGCAGTATTTT
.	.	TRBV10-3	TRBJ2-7	CAISESVGRGVSSYEQYF	TGTGCCATCAGTGAGTCGGTGGGCCGCGGGGTAAGCTCCTACGAGCAGTACTTC
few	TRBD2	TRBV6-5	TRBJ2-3	CAPKAGGRTDTQYF	TGTGCCCCGAAAGCGGGGGGGCGTACAGATACGCAGTATTTT
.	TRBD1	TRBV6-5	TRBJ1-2	CASRTGDGYTF	TGTGCCAGCAGGACAGGGGATGGCTACACCTTC
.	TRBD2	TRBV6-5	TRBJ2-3	CASSYLAGDDSTQYF	TGTGCCAGCAGTTACCTAGCGGGAGATGATAGTACGCAGTATTTT
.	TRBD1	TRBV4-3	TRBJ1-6	CASSLGTDNSPLHF	TGCGCCAGCAGCCTCGGGACAGATAATTCACCCCTCCACTTT
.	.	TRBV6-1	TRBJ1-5	CASSEQAYQPQHF	TGTGCCAGCAGTGAACAGGCCTATCAGCCCCAGCATTTT
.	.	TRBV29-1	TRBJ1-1	CSVALARNTEAFF	TGCAGCGTTGCCTTAGCCCGGAACACTGAAGCTTTCTTT
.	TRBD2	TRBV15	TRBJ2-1	CATSTRLAGTTRNEQFF	TGTGCCACCAGCACCCGACTAGCGGGGACGACTCGAAATGAGCAGTTCTTC
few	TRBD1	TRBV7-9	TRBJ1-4	CASSLDRAGYEKLFF	TGTGCCAGCAGCTTGGACAGGGCGGGATACGAAAAACTGTTTTTT
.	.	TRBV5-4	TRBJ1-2	CASSLSAGRPYGYTF	TGTGCCAGCAGCTTGTCGGCAGGGAGGCCTTATGGCTACACCTTC